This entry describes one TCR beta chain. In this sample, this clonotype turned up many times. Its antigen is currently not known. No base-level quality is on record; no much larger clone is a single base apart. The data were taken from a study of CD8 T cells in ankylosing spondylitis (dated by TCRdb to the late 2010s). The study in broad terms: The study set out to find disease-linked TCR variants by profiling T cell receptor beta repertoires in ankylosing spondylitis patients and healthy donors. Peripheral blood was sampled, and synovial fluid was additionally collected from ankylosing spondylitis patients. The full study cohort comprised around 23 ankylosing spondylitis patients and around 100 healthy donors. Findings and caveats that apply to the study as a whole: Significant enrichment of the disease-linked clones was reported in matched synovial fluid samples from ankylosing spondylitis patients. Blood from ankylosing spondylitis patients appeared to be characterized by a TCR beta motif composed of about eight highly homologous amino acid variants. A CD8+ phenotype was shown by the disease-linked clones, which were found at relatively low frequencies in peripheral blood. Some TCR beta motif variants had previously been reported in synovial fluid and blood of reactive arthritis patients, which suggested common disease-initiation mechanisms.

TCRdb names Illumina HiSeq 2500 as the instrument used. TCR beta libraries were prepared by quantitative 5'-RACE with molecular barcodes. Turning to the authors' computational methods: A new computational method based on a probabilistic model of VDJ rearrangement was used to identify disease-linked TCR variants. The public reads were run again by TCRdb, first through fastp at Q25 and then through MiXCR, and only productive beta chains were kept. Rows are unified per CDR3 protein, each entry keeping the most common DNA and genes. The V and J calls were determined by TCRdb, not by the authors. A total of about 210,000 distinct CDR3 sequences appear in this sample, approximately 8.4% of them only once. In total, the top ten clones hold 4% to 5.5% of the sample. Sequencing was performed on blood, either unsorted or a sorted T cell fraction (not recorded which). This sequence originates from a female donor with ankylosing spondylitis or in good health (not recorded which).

The CDR3: CASSYSRIYNEQFF. The sequenced DNA: TGTGCCAGCAGTTACTCCAGGATCTACAATGAGCAGTTCTTC. Recombination joined TRBV6-5 with TRBJ2-1, with no D gene named confidently. The CDR3 runs 14 amino acids, cysteine and phenylalanine included. Just the 42-base CDR3 DNA is kept, in frame starting at base 1. CDR1 is given as MNHEY and CDR2 as SVGAGI, both from the germline V gene. V is pared back by 0 bases and J by 3 bases, with 6 bases lying between the germline termini.